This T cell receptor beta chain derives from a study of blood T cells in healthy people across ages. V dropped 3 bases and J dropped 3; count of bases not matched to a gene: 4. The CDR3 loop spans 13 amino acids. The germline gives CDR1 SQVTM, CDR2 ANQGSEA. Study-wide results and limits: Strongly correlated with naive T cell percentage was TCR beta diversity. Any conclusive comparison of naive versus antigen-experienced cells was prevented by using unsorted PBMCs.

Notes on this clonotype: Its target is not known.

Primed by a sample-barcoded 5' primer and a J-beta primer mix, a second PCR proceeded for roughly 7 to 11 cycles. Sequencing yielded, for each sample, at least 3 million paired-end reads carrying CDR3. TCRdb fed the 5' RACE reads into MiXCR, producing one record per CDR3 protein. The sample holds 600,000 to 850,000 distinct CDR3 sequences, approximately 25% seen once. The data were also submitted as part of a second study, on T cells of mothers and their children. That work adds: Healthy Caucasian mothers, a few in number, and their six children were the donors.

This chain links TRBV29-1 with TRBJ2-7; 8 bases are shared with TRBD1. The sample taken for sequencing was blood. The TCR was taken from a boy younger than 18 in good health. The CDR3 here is CSVEEGTGYEQYF. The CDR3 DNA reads TGCAGCGTTGAGGAGGGGACAGGCTACGAGCAGTACTTC.